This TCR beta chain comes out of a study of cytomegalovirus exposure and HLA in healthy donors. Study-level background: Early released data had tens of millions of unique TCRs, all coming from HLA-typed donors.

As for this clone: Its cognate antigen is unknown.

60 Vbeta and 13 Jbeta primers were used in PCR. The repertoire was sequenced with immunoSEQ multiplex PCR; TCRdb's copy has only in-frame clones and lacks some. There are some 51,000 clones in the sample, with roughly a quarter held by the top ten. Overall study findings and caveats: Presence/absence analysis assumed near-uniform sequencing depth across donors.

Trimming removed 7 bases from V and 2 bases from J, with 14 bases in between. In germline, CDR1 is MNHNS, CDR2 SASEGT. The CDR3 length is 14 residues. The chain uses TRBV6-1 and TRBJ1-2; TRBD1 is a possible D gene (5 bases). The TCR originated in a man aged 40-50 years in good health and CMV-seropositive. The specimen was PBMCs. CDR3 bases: TGTGCCAGCACCGAGCGGGGGGAGAACTATGGCTACACCTTC. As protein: CASTERGENYGYTF.